The source of this T cell receptor beta chain is a study of T-cell memory formation after mild COVID-19 (TCRdb year 2021). About the study as a whole: TCR sequence clusters from the two donors were found to be largely donor specific. In two donors, T-cell clones that expanded and contracted after mild COVID-19 were tracked by sequencing TCRalpha and TCRbeta repertoires over time. The cohort comprised two young, previously healthy adult volunteers, one female and one male.

Instrument on record: Illumina NovaSeq 6000. TCRalpha and TCRbeta cDNA libraries were constructed by 5'RACE with constant-segment primers, with sample barcodes and unique molecular identifiers being introduced. Trizol reagent was used to extract RNA from every sample. Libraries were amplified in two PCR steps, with a second sample barcode and Illumina TruSeq adapters added in the second step. Sequencing of the libraries was done on an Illumina NovaSeq, producing 2 x 150 bp paired-end reads. The paper's data handling went like this. Reads were demultiplexed and collapsed into UMI-guided consensus sequences with migec v1.2.7. With mixcr v2.1.11, UMI consensuses were aligned to TRA and TRB V and J templates and assembled into clonotypes. A clonotype was counted as expanded or contracted only when both edgeR and NoisET called the clonotype significant, with the noise models trained on biological replicates. edgeR calls used a false discovery rate-adjusted p below 0.01 and a log2 fold-change threshold of 1. As an exploratory analysis of dynamics, PCA with hierarchical clustering was applied to max-normalized trajectories of the 1000 most abundant clonotypes. Separately sequenced CD4+ and CD8+ repertoires were used to assign the CD4 or CD8 phenotype of responding clones. TCRdb reran the public reads through fastp at Q25 and MiXCR, keeping productive beta chains. Each entry merges the rows of one CDR3 protein and shows their most common DNA and genes. TCRdb's processing, not the authors' own work, is the source of the V and J calls. The sample data list 250,000 to 300,000 distinct CDR3 sequences, and under 20% of these were observed just once. Roughly 24% of the sample goes to the ten largest clones.

In its sample, this clonotype was seen a few times. Its antigen is unknown. Base qualities are not at hand, and no much larger clone is one base apart. General findings and caveats noted by the study authors: From day 15 to 85, contracting clones showed balanced CD4/CD8 phenotypes, whereas a second wave of clones that expanded from day 15 to 37 leaned towards CD4+. The second-wave clones that peaked on day 37 were not confirmed to be SARS-CoV-2 specific. Contracting CD4+ clones were found mainly in CM and EM memory subsets, while CD8+ clones were enriched in EMRA. Some responding clones were detected in pre-infection memory, suggesting pre-existing cross-reactive memory T cells joined the SARS-CoV-2 response. Only two mild cases were covered in the study, and larger cohorts including severe cases with pre-infection samples were considered necessary.

PBMCs were isolated by Ficoll-Paque density gradient centrifugation. The receptor was derived from a man aged 18 to 35 who had mild COVID-19 (a few samples of this study predate the infection). The sample titles of this study are shuffled in the database, so cell type and time point are left out; the donor was told from shared clones. The sequenced sample consisted of PBMCs or a T cell subset sorted from them (not recorded which).

CDR3 sequence: CASRRVGSGANVLTF. The DNA reads TGCGCCAGCAGGCGCGTGGGCTCTGGGGCCAACGTCCTGACTTTC. This receptor chain uses TRBV4-1 and TRBJ2-6; the D gene identity is not certain. From its cysteine to its phenylalanine, the CDR3 spans 15 amino acids. Only the CDR3 region is kept as DNA, spanning 45 bases read in frame from base 1. CDR1 MGHRA and CDR2 YSYEKL are derived from the germline V gene. At the junction V is shortened by 6 bases and J by 0 bases, with 9 bases in between.